Listed below are T cell receptor beta chains from one sample, sequenced in a study of T cells after posttransplantation cyclophosphamide. Produced via immunoSEQ multiplex PCR; TCRdb's table is partial and in-frame only. Among around 23,000 clones listed, 80% to 90% were seen once. The starting material was PBMCs, obtained 362 days after allogeneic stem cell transplant with calcineurin inhibitor and methotrexate. The source of these receptors is a female patient aged 30-39 years who received an allogeneic stem cell transplant from an unrelated donor, was CMV-positive, and had acute and chronic GVHD. Some T cells may be graft donor cells. Both conserved end residues are part of each CDR3. D genes are given only for firm matches. Part of the rows lack a size; the others show once, few, many or a class for expanded clones.

-	TRBV7-9	TRBJ1-4	-	CASGAWATNEKLFF
-	TRBV30	TRBJ1-3	-	CAWNFPGQSSSGNTIYF
-	TRBV12-5	TRBJ1-6	TRBD1	CASGLVPSDRARGNSPLHF
-	TRBV18	TRBJ1-4	TRBD1	CASSPPGGIFEKLFF
-	TRBV6-5	TRBJ2-3	TRBD2	CAVRVAGVDTQYF
-	TRBV4-1	TRBJ1-5	TRBD1	CASSQGAGGQPQHF
-	TRBV5-1	TRBJ1-1	-	CASSLVVNTEAFF
-	TRBV7-9	TRBJ2-2	TRBD2	CASSPPSGLAGELFF
-	TRBV23-1	TRBJ1-5	TRBD1	CASSHRGQGGDNQPQHF
-	TRBV27	TRBJ2-7	-	CASSSTSYEQYF
-	TRBV18	TRBJ1-3	TRBD1	CASSPLEGAAGNTIYF
-	TRBV5-3	TRBJ1-3	-	CARSSRGNTIYF
few	TRBV4-1	TRBJ1-4	-	CASSQDEQGAPWEKLFF
-	TRBV5-4	TRBJ2-1	-	CASSLGSGRGPQNNEQFF
-	TRBV7-3	TRBJ2-1	-	CASSSPGLTNEQFF
-	TRBV7-9	TRBJ2-5	TRBD2	CASRGGTQETQYF
few	TRBV9	TRBJ2-3	-	CASSVEVSGGDTQYF
few	TRBV6-5	TRBJ1-3	-	CASSRTESGNTIYF
-	TRBV6-6	TRBJ2-1	-	CASSRRDEQFF
-	TRBV15	TRBJ2-5	TRBD1	CATSQGTGGSHQYF
-	TRBV5-5	TRBJ2-7	TRBD1	CASSFLGQGSNEQYF
few	TRBV9	TRBJ2-7	-	CASSVAGSAYEQYF
-	TRBV7-9	TRBJ1-4	-	CASSPSDEFPEKLFF
-	TRBV5-1	TRBJ2-7	-	CASSPTRDVYEQYF
-	TRBV5-4	TRBJ2-3	-	CASSFDRPRDTQYF
-	TRBV5-1	TRBJ2-3	TRBD2	CASSGGASGGIDTQYF
-	TRBV30	TRBJ1-1	-	CAWSDRRTEAFF
-	TRBV5-6	TRBJ1-5	TRBD1	CASSQKLGQGIAGNQPQHF
-	TRBV9	TRBJ2-7	-	CASSPQGPRDVFYQQYF
-	TRBV7-3	TRBJ2-1	TRBD2	CASRPSGGTPVQFF
once	TRBV27	TRBJ2-2	TRBD1	CASSKGTGNTGELFF
once	TRBV15	TRBJ1-5	TRBD1	CATSSLTGGKNQPQHF
-	TRBV7-9	TRBJ2-1	-	CASSSSSYNEQFF
-	TRBV28	TRBJ1-2	TRBD1	CASSAPGQGKVYGYTF
-	TRBV7-9	TRBJ2-7	-	CASSFGLEQYF
-	TRBV18	TRBJ2-7	TRBD2	CASSSNGGYEQYF
-	TRBV25-1	TRBJ2-1	-	CASGGVGGEGEQFF
-	TRBV30	TRBJ1-2	-	CAWRQALGYGYTF
-	TRBV5-7	TRBJ2-7	TRBD1	CASSLVVSGTGVLGEQYF
-	TRBV7-3	TRBJ2-5	-	CASSPQGSQETQYF
-	TRBV5-1	TRBJ2-3	TRBD2	CASSPGGGGSTDTQYF
once	TRBV30	TRBJ1-5	-	CAWSVRTPGNQPQHF
-	TRBV18	TRBJ1-2	-	CASSPQEADINYGYTF
-	TRBV28	TRBJ2-7	-	CASRGSQGVYSYEQYF
-	TRBV6-1	TRBJ2-7	TRBD1	CASSEPSGTGGEQYF
-	TRBV5-1	TRBJ2-5	-	CASSLVADWQETQYF
-	TRBV11-1	-	TRBD2	CASSQGTSGAYEQYF